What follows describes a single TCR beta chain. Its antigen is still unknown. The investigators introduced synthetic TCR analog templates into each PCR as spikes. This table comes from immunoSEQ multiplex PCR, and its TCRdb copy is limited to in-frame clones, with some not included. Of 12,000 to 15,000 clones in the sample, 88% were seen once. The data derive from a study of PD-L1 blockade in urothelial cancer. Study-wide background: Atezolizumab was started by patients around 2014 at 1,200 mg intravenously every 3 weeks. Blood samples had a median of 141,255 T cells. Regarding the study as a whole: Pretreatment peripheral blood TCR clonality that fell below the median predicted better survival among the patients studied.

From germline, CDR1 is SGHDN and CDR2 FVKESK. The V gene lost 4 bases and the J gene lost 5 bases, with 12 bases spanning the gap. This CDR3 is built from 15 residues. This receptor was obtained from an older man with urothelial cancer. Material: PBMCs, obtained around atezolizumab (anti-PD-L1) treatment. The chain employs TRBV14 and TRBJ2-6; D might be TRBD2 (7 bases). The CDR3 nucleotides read TGTGCCAGCAGCCTCGGGGGGCCTAGGGCCAACGTCCTGACTTTC. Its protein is CASSLGGPRANVLTF.